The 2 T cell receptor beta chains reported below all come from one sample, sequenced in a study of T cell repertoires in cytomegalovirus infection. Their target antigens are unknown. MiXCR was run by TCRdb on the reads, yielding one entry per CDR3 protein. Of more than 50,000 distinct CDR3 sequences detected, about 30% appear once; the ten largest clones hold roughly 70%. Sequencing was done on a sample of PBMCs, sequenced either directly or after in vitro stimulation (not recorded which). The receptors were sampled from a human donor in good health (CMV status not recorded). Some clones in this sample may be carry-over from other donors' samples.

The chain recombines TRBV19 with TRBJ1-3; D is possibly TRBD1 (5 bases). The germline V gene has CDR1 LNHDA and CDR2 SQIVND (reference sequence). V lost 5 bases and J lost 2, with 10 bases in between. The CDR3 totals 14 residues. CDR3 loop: CASSPDSAGNTIYF. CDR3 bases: TGTGCCAGTAGTCCCGACAGCGCTGGAAACACCATATATTTT.

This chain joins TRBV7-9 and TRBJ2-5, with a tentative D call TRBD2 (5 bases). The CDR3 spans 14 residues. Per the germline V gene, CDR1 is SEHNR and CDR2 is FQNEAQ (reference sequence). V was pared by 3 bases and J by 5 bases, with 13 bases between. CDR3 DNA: TGTGCCAGCAGCTTTTTGGATAGGGAGGAGACCCAGTACTTC. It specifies CASSFLDREETQYF.